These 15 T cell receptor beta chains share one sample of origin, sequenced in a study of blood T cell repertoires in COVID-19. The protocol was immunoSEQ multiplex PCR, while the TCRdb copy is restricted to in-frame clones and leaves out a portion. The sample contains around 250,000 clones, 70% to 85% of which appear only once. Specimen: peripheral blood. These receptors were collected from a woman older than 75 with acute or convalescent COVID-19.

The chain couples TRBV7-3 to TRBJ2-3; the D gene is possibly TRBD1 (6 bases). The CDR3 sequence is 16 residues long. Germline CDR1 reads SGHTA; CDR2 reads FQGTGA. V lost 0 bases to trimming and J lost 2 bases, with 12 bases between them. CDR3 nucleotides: TGTGCCAGCAGCTTAACGGACAGAACGTCCACAGATACGCAGTATTTT. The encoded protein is CASSLTDRTSTDTQYF.

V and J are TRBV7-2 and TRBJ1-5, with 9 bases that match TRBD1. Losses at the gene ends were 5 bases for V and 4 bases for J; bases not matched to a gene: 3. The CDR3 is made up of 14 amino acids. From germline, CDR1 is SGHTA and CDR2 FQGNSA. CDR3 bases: TGTGCCAGCAGCCCGGACAGGGGAAATCAGCCCCAGCATTTT. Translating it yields CASSPDRGNQPQHF.

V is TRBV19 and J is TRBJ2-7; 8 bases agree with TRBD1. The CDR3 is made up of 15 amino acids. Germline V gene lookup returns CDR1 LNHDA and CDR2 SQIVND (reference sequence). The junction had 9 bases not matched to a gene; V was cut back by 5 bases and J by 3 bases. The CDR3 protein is CASSVIRDRNYEQYF. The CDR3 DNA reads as TGTGCCAGTAGTGTCATCCGGGACAGGAACTACGAGCAGTACTTC. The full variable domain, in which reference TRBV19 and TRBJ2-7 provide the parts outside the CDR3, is DGGITQSPKYLFRKEGQNVTLSCEQNLNHDAMYWYRQDPGQGLRLIYYSQIVNDFQKGDIAEGYSVSREKKESFPLTVTSAQKNPTAFYLCASSVIRDRNYEQYFGPGTRLTVT.

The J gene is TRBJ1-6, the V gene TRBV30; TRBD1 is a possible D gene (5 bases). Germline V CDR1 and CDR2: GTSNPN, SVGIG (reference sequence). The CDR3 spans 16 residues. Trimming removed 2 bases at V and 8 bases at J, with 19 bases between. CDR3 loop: CAWSSYDSELYSPLHF. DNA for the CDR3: TGTGCCTGGAGTTCATACGACAGCGAGCTCTATTCACCCCTCCACTTT.

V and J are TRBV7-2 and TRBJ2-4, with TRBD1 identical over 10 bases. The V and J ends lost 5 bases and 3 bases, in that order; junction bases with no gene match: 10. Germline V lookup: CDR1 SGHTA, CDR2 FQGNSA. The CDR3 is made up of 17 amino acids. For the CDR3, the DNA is TGTGCCAGCAGCCTCTCCGGGACAGGGGCCAACAAAAACATTCAGTACTTC. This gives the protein CASSLSGTGANKNIQYF.

CDR3 sequence: CASSFYSGTNYGYTF. CDR3 DNA sequence: TGTGCCAGCTCGTTCTACTCCGGGACAAACTATGGCTACACCTTC. V and J are TRBV18 and TRBJ1-2, with D tentatively TRBD1 (6 bases). CDR1 is KGHSH, CDR2 LQKENI, per germline. V was cut by 6 bases and J by 2 bases, with 16 bases left in between. There are 15 residues in the CDR3.

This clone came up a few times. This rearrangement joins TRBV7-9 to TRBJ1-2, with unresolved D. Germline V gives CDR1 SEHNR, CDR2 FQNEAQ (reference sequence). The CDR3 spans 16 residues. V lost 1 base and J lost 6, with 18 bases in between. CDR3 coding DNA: TGTGCCAGCAGCTTAGGGCGGGATCGCGTAGCGGATGGCTACACCTTC. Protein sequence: CASSLGRDRVADGYTF.

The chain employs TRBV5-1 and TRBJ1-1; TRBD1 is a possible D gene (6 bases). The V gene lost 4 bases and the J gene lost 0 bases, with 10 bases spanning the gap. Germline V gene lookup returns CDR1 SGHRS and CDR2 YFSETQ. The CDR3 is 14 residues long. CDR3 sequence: CASSVTGVNTEAFF. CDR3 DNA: TGCGCCAGCAGCGTGACAGGTGTGAACACTGAAGCTTTCTTT.

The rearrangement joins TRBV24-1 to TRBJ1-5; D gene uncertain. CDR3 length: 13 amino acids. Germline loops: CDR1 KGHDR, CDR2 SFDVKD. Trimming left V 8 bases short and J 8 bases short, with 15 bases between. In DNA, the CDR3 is TGTGCCACCACCGGGCGGGATCGGGAGCCCCAGCATTTT. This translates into CATTGRDREPQHF.

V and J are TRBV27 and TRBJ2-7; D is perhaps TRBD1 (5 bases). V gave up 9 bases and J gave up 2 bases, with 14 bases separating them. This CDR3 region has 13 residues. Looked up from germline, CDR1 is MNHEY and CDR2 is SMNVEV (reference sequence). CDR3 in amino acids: CARAGQHTYEQYF. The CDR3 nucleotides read TGTGCCAGGGCAGGGCAGCACACCTACGAGCAGTACTTC.

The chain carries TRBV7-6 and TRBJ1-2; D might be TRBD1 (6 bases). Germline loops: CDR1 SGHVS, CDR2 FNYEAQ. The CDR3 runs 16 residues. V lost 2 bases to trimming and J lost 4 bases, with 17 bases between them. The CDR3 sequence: CASSLLPSRGSYGYTF. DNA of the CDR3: TGTGCCAGCAGCTTACTACCCAGCAGGGGAAGCTATGGCTACACCTTC.

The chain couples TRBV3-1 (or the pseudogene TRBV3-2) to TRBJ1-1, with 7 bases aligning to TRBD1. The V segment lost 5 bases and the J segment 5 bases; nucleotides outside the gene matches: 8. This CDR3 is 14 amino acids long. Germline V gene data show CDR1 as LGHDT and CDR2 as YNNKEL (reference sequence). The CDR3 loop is CASSSRQGRTEAFF. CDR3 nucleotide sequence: TGTGCCAGCAGCTCTAGACAGGGTAGGACTGAAGCTTTCTTT.

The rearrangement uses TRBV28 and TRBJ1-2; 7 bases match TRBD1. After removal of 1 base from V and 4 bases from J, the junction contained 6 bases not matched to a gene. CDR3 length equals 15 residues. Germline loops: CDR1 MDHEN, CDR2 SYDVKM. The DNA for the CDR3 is TGTGCCAGCAGTTTATTGACAGGGAGAAGCTATGGCTACACCTTC. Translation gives CASSLLTGRSYGYTF.

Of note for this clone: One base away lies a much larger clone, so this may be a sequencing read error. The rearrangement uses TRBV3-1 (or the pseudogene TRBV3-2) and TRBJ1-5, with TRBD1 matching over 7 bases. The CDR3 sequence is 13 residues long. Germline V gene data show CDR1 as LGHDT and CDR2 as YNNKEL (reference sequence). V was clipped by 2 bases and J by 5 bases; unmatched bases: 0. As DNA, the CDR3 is TGTGCCAGCAGCCAAACAGGGGATCAGCCCCAGCATTTT. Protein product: CASSQTGDQPQHF.

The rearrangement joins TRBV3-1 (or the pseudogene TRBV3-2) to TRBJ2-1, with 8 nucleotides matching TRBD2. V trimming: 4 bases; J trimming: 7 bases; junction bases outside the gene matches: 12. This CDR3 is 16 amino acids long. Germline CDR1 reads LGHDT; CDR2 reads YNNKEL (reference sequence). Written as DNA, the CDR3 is TGTGCCAGCAGCCTAACCCCGGGACTAGGGGGGAATGAGCAGTTCTTC. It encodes CASSLTPGLGGNEQFF.